These 2 T cell receptor beta chains share one sample of origin, sequenced in a study of regulatory T cells in long-lasting Graves disease. To make TCR beta libraries, researchers used iRepertoire HTBI primers and Arm-PCR of CDR3 regions. TCRdb fed the multiplex PCR reads into MiXCR, producing one record per CDR3 protein. The table has a few hundred thousand distinct CDR3 sequences, roughly a sixth seen once. Specified time point: newly diagnosed GD, antithyroid drugs for less than 3 months. RNA from PBMCs was the source of the TCR library. These data also formed part of another study, on T cells in Graves' hyperthyroidism and ophthalmopathy.

Source: peripheral blood mononuclear cells (PBMCs), taken at new diagnosis, from a patient treated with antithyroid drugs. The receptors were sampled from a man aged 40-49 years with Graves disease.

This clonotype was seen at least ten times. The chain joins TRBV28 to TRBJ2-5; TRBD2 agrees at 10 bases. The V gene end was trimmed by 4 bases and the J gene end by 4 bases; junction bases not matched to a gene: 3. The CDR3 runs to 14 residues. Germline V gene sequence: CDR1 MDHEN, CDR2 SYDVKM. This CDR3 reads CASSSGTSAETQYF. Written as DNA, the CDR3 is TGTGCCAGCAGTTCCGGGACTAGCGCAGAGACCCAGTACTTC.

This clonotype was picked up many times. The chain combines TRBV7-2 with TRBJ2-1; D not resolved. From germline, CDR1 is SGHTA and CDR2 FQGNSA. V was trimmed by 5 bases and J by 10 bases, leaving 15 bases between them. CDR3 length: 13 amino acids. The CDR3 nucleotides read TGTGCCAGCAGCACAAGTCCGGACCTCGAGCAGTTCTTC. It encodes CASSTSPDLEQFF.